A selection of T cell receptor beta chains follows, all from one sample in a study of shared clonotypes between healthy human individuals. Profiled with immunoSEQ multiplex PCR; TCRdb holds only in-frame clones, not every one. Among some 1 million clones listed, about 75% were seen once. Material for sequencing was memory CD4+ T cells sorted from blood. These TCRs come from a man between 18 and 35 years old in good health. CDR3s include the opening cysteine and the closing phenylalanine or tryptophan. The D gene is left open where the match is weak. Some rows have no size entry. The others give once, few or many, or a class for an expanded clone.

j_gene | d_gene | v_gene | abundance | CDR3nt | CDR3aa
TRBJ1-3 | TRBD1 | TRBV30 | - | TGTGCCTGGGGCTTCCGGGACAGGGGGACGAGAAACACCATATATTTT | CAWGFRDRGTRNTIYF
TRBJ1-3 | - | TRBV6-5 | few | TGTGCCAGCAGCTACCAGGACGGTCCCTCTGGAAACACCATATATTTT | CASSYQDGPSGNTIYF
TRBJ2-5 | - | TRBV27 | - | TGTGCCAGCAGTTTACTGGGCGCGGGTCAAGAGACCCAGTACTTC | CASSLLGAGQETQYF
TRBJ2-7 | - | TRBV5-4 | - | TGTGCCAGCAGCTTGGACCCCTCGGGGTGGATCGAGCAGTACTTC | CASSLDPSGWIEQYF
TRBJ2-7 | - | TRBV10-3 | - | TGTGCCATCAGTGAAGGGCCCACGGCCTACGAGCAGTACTTC | CAISEGPTAYEQYF
TRBJ1-2 | - | TRBV4-1 | - | TGCGCCAGCAGCCAAGGAGGCAGTGTCTATGGCTACACCTTC | CASSQGGSVYGYTF
TRBJ1-6 | - | TRBV2 | - | TGTGCCAGCAGTGATGAGTATAACCTTAATTCACCCCTCCACTTT | CASSDEYNLNSPLHF
TRBJ2-7 | - | TRBV27 | - | TGTGCCAGCAGTCCAACCTGGGACGTCTACGAGCAGTACTTC | CASSPTWDVYEQYF
TRBJ1-2 | TRBD1 | TRBV7-8 | few | TGTGCCAGCAGCTTACGGGGGACAGGGAGTGGTGGCTACACCTTC | CASSLRGTGSGGYTF
TRBJ1-5 | - | TRBV18 | - | TGTGCCAGCTCATTGGACACGGATCAGCCCCAGCATTTT | CASSLDTDQPQHF
TRBJ2-7 | - | TRBV18 | - | TGTGCCAGCTCACCAACGAGTAACGAGCAGTACTTC | CASSPTSNEQYF
TRBJ1-1 | - | TRBV4-1 | - | TGCGCCAGCAGCCAAGGAATGGCTTTAATGAACACTGAAGCTTTCTTT | CASSQGMALMNTEAFF
TRBJ1-5 | - | TRBV28 | once | TGTGCCAGCAGTTTTGTCCAGGCGGCGAGCAATCAGCCCCAGCATTTT | CASSFVQAASNQPQHF
TRBJ2-7 | TRBD2 | TRBV9 | few | TGTGCCAGCAGCCCCCCCCGGAGCGGGGGGGCCCTTTCTTACGAGCAGTACTTC | CASSPPRSGGALSYEQYF
TRBJ1-2 | - | TRBV6-6 | - | TGTGCCAGCAGTGGCTCAGGATTAACTATCTATGGCTACACCTTC | CASSGSGLTIYGYTF
TRBJ2-5 | TRBD1 | TRBV6-1 | - | TGTGCCAGCAGTGGCCGGGACAGGGCCAAGACCCAGTACTTC | CASSGRDRAKTQYF
TRBJ1-6 | TRBD1 | TRBV7-2 | - | TGTGCCAGCAGCTTCGCGGACAGGTCTCTCCACTTT | CASSFADRSLHF
TRBJ2-5 | - | TRBV19 | once | TGTGCCAGTAGTATAGATGGCTCTAGCCCTCTAGAGACCCAGTACTTC | CASSIDGSSPLETQYF
TRBJ2-1 | - | TRBV19 | once | TGTGCTCGTAAGGGCCGGCGTGAGCAGTTCTTC | CARKGRREQFF
TRBJ2-1 | - | TRBV5-1 | - | TGCGCCAGCAGCCCCGACTGGGACAATGAGCAGTTCTTC | CASSPDWDNEQFF
TRBJ2-5 | - | TRBV5-1 | - | TGCGCCAGCAGCTTGCGTTGGGGGGCAGGGGAGACCCAGTACTTC | CASSLRWGAGETQYF
TRBJ2-7 | - | TRBV7-9 | - | TGTGCCAGCAGCTTTGGGTGGGAGCCCGCCTACGAGCAGTACTTC | CASSFGWEPAYEQYF
TRBJ1-5 | - | TRBV19 | few | TGTGCCAGCCAGACAGATAGCAATCAGCCCCAGCATTTT | CASQTDSNQPQHF
TRBJ1-5 | - | TRBV27 | - | TGTGCCAGCCGAGTGGCGGGTAGGAGCAATCAGCCCCAGCATTTT | CASRVAGRSNQPQHF
TRBJ1-1 | - | TRBV9 | - | TGTGCCAGCAGCGTACAGGGGAGCACTGAAGCTTTCTTT | CASSVQGSTEAFF
TRBJ2-7 | TRBD1 | TRBV6-5 | - | TGTGCCAGCAGTTACGGACAGGGGAGATACGAGCAGTACTTC | CASSYGQGRYEQYF